The entry that follows covers one T cell receptor beta chain sequence. From germline, CDR1 is GTSNPN and CDR2 SVGIG (reference sequence). The CDR3 sequence is 19 residues long. Trimming stripped 5 bases from V and 0 bases from J, with 23 bases between. The donors were part of the validation cohort of 95 to 150 subjects. That cohort was separate from the first cohort, which comprised 666 subjects. Assay: immunoSEQ multiplex PCR; the TCRdb copy retains only in-frame clones and omits some. The table has some 170,000 clones, roughly 86% seen once. This sample was taken from a study of cytomegalovirus exposure and HLA in healthy donors.

The V call is TRBV30, the J call TRBJ2-6, with TRBD1 as a possible D gene (5 bases). Sequenced: PBMCs. The TCR originated in a man aged 18 to 30 in good health and CMV-seropositive. CDR3 in DNA: TGTGCCTGGGCGAACGACCTCGGACAAACTCTCTCTGGGGCCAACGTCCTGACTTTC. Translating gives CAWANDLGQTLSGANVLTF.